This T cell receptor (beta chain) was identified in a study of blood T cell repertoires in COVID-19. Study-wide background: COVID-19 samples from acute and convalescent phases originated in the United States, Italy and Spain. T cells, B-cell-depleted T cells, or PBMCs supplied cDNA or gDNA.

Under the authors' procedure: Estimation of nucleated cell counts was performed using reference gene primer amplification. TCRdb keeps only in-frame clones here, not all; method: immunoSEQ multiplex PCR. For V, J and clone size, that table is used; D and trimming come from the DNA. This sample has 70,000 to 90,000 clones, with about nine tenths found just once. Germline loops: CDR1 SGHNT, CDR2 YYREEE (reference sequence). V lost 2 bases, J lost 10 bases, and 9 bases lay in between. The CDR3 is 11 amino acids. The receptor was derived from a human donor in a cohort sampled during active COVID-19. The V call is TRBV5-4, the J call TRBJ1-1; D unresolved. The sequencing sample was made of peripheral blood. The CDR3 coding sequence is TGTGCCAGCAGCTTTGAGGGAGGAGCTTTCTTT. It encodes CASSFEGGAFF.